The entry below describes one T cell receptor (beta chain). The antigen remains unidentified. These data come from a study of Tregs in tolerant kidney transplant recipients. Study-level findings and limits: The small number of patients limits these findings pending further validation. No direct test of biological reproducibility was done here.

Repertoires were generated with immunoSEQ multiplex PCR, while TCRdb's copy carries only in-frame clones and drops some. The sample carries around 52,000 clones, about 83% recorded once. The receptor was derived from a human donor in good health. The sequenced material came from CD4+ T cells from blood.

CDR3 bases: TGTGCCAGCAGCGTAGGTGGCGGGACGGTTAATTCACCCCTCCACTTT. Its protein is CASSVGGGTVNSPLHF. V is TRBV9 and J is TRBJ1-6; D perhaps matches TRBD1 (5 bases). V lost 0 bases, J lost 6 bases, and 13 bases lay in between. The CDR3 contains 16 residues. Germline lookup yields CDR1 SGDLS and CDR2 YYNGEE.